The clone carrying this T cell receptor (beta chain) is termed medium-sized (0.01 to 0.1%). Other DNA sequences in this sample translate to the same CDR3. This sample stems from a study of blood T cell repertoires in COVID-19. The wider study: Researchers got acute and convalescent COVID-19 samples from the United States, Italy and Spain. T cells, B-cell-depleted T cells, or PBMCs provided the cDNA or gDNA that served as material.

The CDR3 totals 14 residues. V lost 0 bases and J lost 3; bases outside the gene matches: 3. Germline V gives CDR1 SGDLS, CDR2 YYNGEE. Methods used by the authors: Counts of nucleated cells, estimated from reference gene primer amplification, were obtained. Produced via immunoSEQ multiplex PCR; TCRdb's table is partial and in-frame only. Clone size and the V and J calls come from that table; the DNA yielded D and trimming. The sample consists of about 120,000 clones, roughly 91% of them appearing once. This TCR derives from a human donor in a cohort sampled during active COVID-19. The chain combines TRBV9 with TRBJ2-7; 7 bases align to TRBD1. Sequenced material: peripheral blood. CDR3 sequence: CASSVGTGVYEQYF. The CDR3 DNA is TGTGCCAGCAGCGTAGGTACAGGGGTCTACGAGCAGTACTTC.